This TCR beta chain emerged from a study of blood T cell repertoires in COVID-19. This table comes from immunoSEQ multiplex PCR, and its TCRdb copy is limited to in-frame clones, with some not included. The data contain about 250,000 clones, 80% to 90% of them singletons. Trimming removed 3 bases from V and 5 bases from J, with 18 bases in between. The CDR3 consists of 15 residues. Germline values: CDR1 DFQATT, CDR2 SNEGSKA (reference sequence). The chain has TRBV20-1 and TRBJ2-3, with TRBD1 as a possible D gene (6 bases). The sequence came from a woman aged 25 to 39 with acute COVID-19. The source material was PBMCs or T cells enriched from blood (not recorded which). The CDR3 protein is CSASLWTKGGDTQYF. In nucleotides, the CDR3 is TGCAGTGCTAGTCTCTGGACAAAAGGGGGAGATACGCAGTATTTT.